Listed below are T cell receptor beta chains from one sample, sequenced in a study of blood T cell repertoires in COVID-19. The repertoire was sequenced with immunoSEQ multiplex PCR; TCRdb's copy has only in-frame clones and lacks some. The sample yields roughly 120,000 clones, around 77% seen once. The source material was peripheral blood. The receptor source for this set is a human donor in a cohort sampled during active COVID-19. The CDR3 runs from the conserved cysteine through the conserved F or W. The order of the fields is J gene, clone size, V gene, D gene, CDR3 protein, CDR3 DNA. A D gene is named only where the DNA matches it firmly. Where a row states a size, it is once, few, many or the class of an expanded clone; other rows omit it.

>TRBJ1-2|.|TRBV10-2|TRBD1
CASSPLAGGNYGYTF
TGCGCCAGCAGTCCCCTCGCAGGGGGAAACTATGGCTACACCTTC
>TRBJ2-7|.|TRBV28|TRBD1
CASSFGTGLVEQYF
TGTGCCAGCAGTTTCGGGACAGGGCTTGTCGAGCAGTACTTC
>TRBJ2-2|once|TRBV28|.
CASSPGWPNTGELFF
TGTGCCAGCAGTCCGGGGTGGCCGAACACCGGGGAGCTGTTTTTT
>TRBJ2-7|.|TRBV28|.
CASSLRFIGARGEQYF
TGTGCCAGCAGTTTAAGATTTATAGGGGCCAGGGGCGAGCAGTACTTC
>TRBJ1-2|.|TRBV6-5|TRBD1
CASSRTTGGYGYTF
TGTGCCAGCAGCCGTACGACAGGGGGTTATGGCTACACCTTC
>TRBJ2-7|few|TRBV6-5|TRBD1
CASSSTGGGEQYF
TGTGCCAGCAGTTCCACAGGGGGCGGCGAGCAGTACTTC
>TRBJ2-7|.|TRBV5-8|TRBD2
CASSLAGTRSYEQYF
TGTGCCAGCAGCTTGGCCGGGACTAGGTCGTACGAGCAGTACTTC
>TRBJ1-1|once|TRBV7-9|.
CASASNGNMNTEAFF
TGTGCCAGCGCCTCAAACGGGAACATGAACACTGAAGCTTTCTTT
>TRBJ2-7|.|TRBV5-1|.
CASSLEREQYF
TGCGCCAGCAGCTTGGAGCGAGAGCAGTACTTC
>TRBJ1-2|.|TRBV7-2|.
CASSPRVRTYYGYTF
TGTGCCAGCAGCCCGCGGGTCAGAACCTACTATGGCTACACCTTC
>TRBJ1-5|.|TRBV30|TRBD1
CAWSRPAGQGSQPQHF
TGTGCCTGGAGTAGGCCTGCGGGACAGGGGAGTCAGCCCCAGCATTTT
>TRBJ2-7|.|TRBV11-3|.
CASSRTPGLRAYEQYF
TGTGCCAGCAGCCGCACACCGGGACTGCGCGCCTACGAGCAGTACTTC
>TRBJ1-2|.|TRBV18|.
CASSESDITDYGYTF
TGTGCCAGCTCAGAGTCGGACATTACCGACTATGGCTACACCTTC
>TRBJ2-7|.|TRBV5-1|.
CASSWGLHYEQYF
TGCGCCAGCAGCTGGGGACTGCACTACGAGCAGTACTTC
>TRBJ1-4|.|TRBV6-6|.
CASSYVLRELFF
TGTGCCAGCAGCTACGTACTCCGCGAACTGTTTTTT
>TRBJ2-2|.|TRBV5-1|TRBD2
CASKGLAKTGELFF
TGCGCCAGCAAGGGACTAGCTAAGACCGGGGAGCTGTTTTTT
>TRBJ1-3|.|TRBV6-5|.
CASSYLHRAGNTIYF
TGTGCCAGCAGTTACCTCCACAGGGCTGGAAACACCATATATTTT
>TRBJ2-7|.|TRBV5-5|.
CASSLEPSPKAHEQYF
TGTGCCAGCAGCTTGGAACCCTCGCCCAAAGCCCACGAGCAGTACTTC
>TRBJ2-7|.|TRBV5-1|.
CASSLVQSYEQYF
TGCGCCAGCAGCTTGGTCCAGTCCTACGAGCAGTACTTC
>TRBJ1-4|few|TRBV3-1/TRBV3-2|.
CASSQEPGSGWGKLFF
TGTGCCAGCAGCCAAGAACCGGGCAGCGGTTGGGGAAAACTGTTTTTT
>TRBJ1-6|once|TRBV6-6|.
CASSSRRVDSPLHF
TGTGCCAGCAGCTCCCGCAGGGTGGATTCACCCCTCCACTTT
>TRBJ2-7|many|TRBV28|TRBD1
CASSSINRGLNEQYF
TGTGCCAGCAGTTCCATAAACAGGGGGCTCAACGAGCAGTACTTC
>TRBJ1-1|few|TRBV5-5|TRBD1
CASTATGPTEAFF
TGTGCCAGCACCGCGACAGGGCCCACTGAAGCTTTCTTT
>TRBJ1-2|.|TRBV6-6|TRBD1
CASSSGQVRNGYTF
TGTGCCAGCAGTTCCGGACAGGTTAGAAATGGCTACACCTTC
>TRBJ1-1|few|TRBV14|TRBD1
CASRLSGGSTEAFF
TGTGCCAGCAGGCTATCAGGGGGCAGTACTGAAGCTTTCTTT
>TRBJ2-7|few|TRBV4-1|TRBD1
CASSQMAGTGFNEQYF
TGCGCCAGCAGCCAGATGGCCGGGACAGGGTTCAACGAGCAGTACTTC
>TRBJ2-7|.|TRBV6-4|.
CASSDSWSNYEQYF
TGTGCCAGCAGTGACTCTTGGAGCAACTACGAGCAGTACTTC
>TRBJ2-7|.|TRBV6-5|.
CASSTGSYEQYF
TGTGCCAGCTCGACAGGTTCCTACGAGCAGTACTTC
>TRBJ1-1|.|TRBV5-4|TRBD1
CASRSGASTGGPEAFF
TGTGCCAGCAGATCTGGGGCATCGACAGGGGGACCTGAAGCTTTCTTT